This TCR beta chain was identified in a study of shared clonotypes between healthy human individuals. Trimming pared 0 bases from V and 0 bases from J, leaving 6 bases between. CDR3 length: 15 amino acids. Germline V CDR1 and CDR2: MNHNY, SVGAGI (reference sequence). TCRdb's table, derived via immunoSEQ multiplex PCR, lists solely in-frame clones and lacks some. The table lists more than 1,200,000 clones, roughly 98.5% of them singletons, with over 0.3% in the top ten. The chain is built from TRBV6-6 and TRBJ2-4; the D is unclear. The sample taken for sequencing was naive CD4+ T cells sorted from blood. As to subset: CD45RA+ positively selected. The clonotype comes from a young man in good health. The CDR3 region is CASSYSTVAKNIQYF. DNA of the CDR3: TGTGCCAGCAGTTACTCGACGGTAGCCAAAAACATTCAGTACTTC.